This TCR beta chain derives from a study of T cell changes during pregnancy in multiple sclerosis. TCRdb's copy holds only in-frame clones and misses some; the assay was immunoSEQ multiplex PCR. The table has 70,000 to 75,000 clones, approximately 90% seen once. This TCR was sampled from a female donor in good health, enrolled as a control in a pregnancy study. The sample was peripheral blood, taken in the second trimester of pregnancy.

The CDR3 spells CASSSQTGFNSPLHF. The DNA for the CDR3 is TGCGCCAGCAGCTCCCAGACAGGTTTTAATTCACCCCTCCACTTT. The chain joins TRBV5-1 to TRBJ1-6; possibly TRBD1 for D (6 bases). This CDR3 comprises 15 residues. Germline lookup yields CDR1 SGHRS and CDR2 YFSETQ. V was trimmed by 3 bases and J by 6 bases, leaving 13 bases between them.